What follows describes a single T cell receptor beta chain. This sample was taken from a study of blood T cell repertoires in COVID-19. TCRdb keeps only in-frame clones here, not all; method: immunoSEQ multiplex PCR. The sample has around 250,000 clones; 65% to 90% are singletons. Clinical histories supplied by participants themselves formed the basis of cohort assignment. The ends were cut back, 5 bases at V and 4 bases at J, with 8 bases in the middle. This CDR3 has 12 residues. Germline-derived CDR1 and CDR2 are MNHNY and SVGAGI (reference sequence). Material for sequencing was PBMCs or T cells enriched from blood (not recorded which). V gene TRBV6-6 combines with J gene TRBJ1-2, with D tentatively TRBD1 (5 bases). This clonotype was sampled from a woman between 45 and 65 years old with acute COVID-19. Here the CDR3 DNA reads TGTGCCAGCAGTACGGACACCTATGGCTACACCTTC. Translation: CASSTDTYGYTF.